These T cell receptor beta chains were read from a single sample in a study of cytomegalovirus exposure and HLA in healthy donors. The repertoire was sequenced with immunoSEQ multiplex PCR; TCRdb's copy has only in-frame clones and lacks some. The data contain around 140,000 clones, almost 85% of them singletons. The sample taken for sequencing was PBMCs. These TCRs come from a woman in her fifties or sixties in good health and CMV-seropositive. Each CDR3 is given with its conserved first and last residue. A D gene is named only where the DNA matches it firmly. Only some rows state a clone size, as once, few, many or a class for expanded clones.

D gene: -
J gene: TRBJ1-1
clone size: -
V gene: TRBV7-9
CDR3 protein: CASSSISRGTEAFF
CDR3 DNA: TGTGCCAGCAGCTCCATATCCCGGGGCACTGAAGCTTTCTTT

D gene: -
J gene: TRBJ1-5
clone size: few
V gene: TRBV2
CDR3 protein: CASTAGDSNQPQHF
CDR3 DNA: TGTGCCAGCACCGCGGGGGATAGCAATCAGCCCCAGCATTTT

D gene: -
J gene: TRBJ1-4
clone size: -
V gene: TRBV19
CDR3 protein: CASSSGQLATNEKLFF
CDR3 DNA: TGTGCCAGTAGTAGCGGGCAGCTCGCAACTAATGAAAAACTGTTTTTT

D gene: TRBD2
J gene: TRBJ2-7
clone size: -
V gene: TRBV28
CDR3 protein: CASSFRLAGYEQYF
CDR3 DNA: TGTGCCAGCAGTTTCCGACTAGCGGGATACGAGCAGTACTTC

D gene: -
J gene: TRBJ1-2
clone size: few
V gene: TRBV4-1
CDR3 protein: CASSQEEGPNYGYTF
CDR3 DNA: TGCGCCAGCAGCCAAGAGGAGGGACCTAACTATGGCTACACCTTC

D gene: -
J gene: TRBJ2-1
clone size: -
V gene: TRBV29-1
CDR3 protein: CSVGKDSHNEQFF
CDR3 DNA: TGCAGCGTAGGAAAAGACAGCCACAATGAGCAGTTCTTC

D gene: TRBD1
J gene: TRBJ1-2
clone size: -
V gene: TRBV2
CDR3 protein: CASSRDRDSYGYTF
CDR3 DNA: TGTGCCAGCAGTCGGGACAGGGATAGCTATGGCTACACCTTC

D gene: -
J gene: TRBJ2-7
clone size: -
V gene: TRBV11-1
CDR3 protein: CASSLARSLSYEQYF
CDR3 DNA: TGTGCCAGCAGCTTAGCGAGGAGCCTTTCCTACGAGCAGTACTTC

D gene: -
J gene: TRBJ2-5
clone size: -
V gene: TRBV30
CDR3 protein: CAWTPGELGTQYF
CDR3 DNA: TGTGCCTGGACACCGGGAGAACTCGGGACCCAGTACTTC

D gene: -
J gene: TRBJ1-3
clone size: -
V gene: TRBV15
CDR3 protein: CATSRAGAGNTIYF
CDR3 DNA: TGTGCCACCAGCAGAGCCGGGGCTGGAAACACCATATATTTT